Shown below are 8 T cell receptor beta chains from a single sample sequenced in a study of early T cells in non-severe SARS-CoV-2 infection. TCRdb passed the 5' RACE reads through MiXCR, listing each CDR3 protein once. The sample yields more than 20,000 distinct CDR3 sequences, around 5.8% seen once. Sequenced material: whole blood, taken at baseline. The receptors stem from an adult who was a healthcare worker with PCR-confirmed SARS-CoV-2 infection or an uninfected control (not recorded which).

V gene TRBV12-3 or TRBV12-4 combines with J gene TRBJ1-1; D is unclear. V lost 5 bases and J lost 5, with 9 bases in between. The CDR3 loop spans 12 amino acids. CDR3 sequence (DNA): TGTGCCAGCAGTCCCCGGTGGACTGAAGCTTTCTTT. Protein product: CASSPRWTEAFF.

V usage is TRBV20-1 and J usage is TRBJ1-5; 11 nucleotides agree with TRBD1. The CDR3 is 13 amino acids. Germline V CDR1 and CDR2: DFQATT, SNEGSKA (reference sequence). V was pared by 3 bases and J by 7 bases, with 2 bases of the junction left unmatched. The CDR3 nucleotides are TGCAGTGCTAGGGGACAGGGGGTACAGCCCCAGCATTTT. Translation gives CSARGQGVQPQHF.

Ten or more counts support this clonotype. The chain combines TRBV4-2 with TRBJ2-7; possibly TRBD2 for D (6 bases). Trimming shortened V by 0 bases and J by 0 bases, and 12 bases separated the two germline ends. The V gene's germline CDR1 is LGHNA and CDR2 YNFKEQ. This CDR3 is built from 16 residues. The CDR3 nucleotides read TGTGCCAGCAGCCAAGAAGGAGGGTTAAGCTCCTACGAGCAGTACTTC. It translates to CASSQEGGLSSYEQYF.

V is TRBV7-9 and J is TRBJ2-7; 8 bases are a match to TRBD1. The junction had 6 bases not matched to a gene; V was cut back by 5 bases and J by 3 bases. Germline V lookup: CDR1 SEHNR, CDR2 FQNEAQ (reference sequence). The length of the CDR3 is 14 residues. The CDR3: CASSPGTGLYEQYF. The DNA of the CDR3 is TGTGCCAGCAGCCCCGGGACAGGCCTCTACGAGCAGTACTTC.

CDR3 residues: CSVDSEGPVPGELFF. CDR3 sequence (DNA): TGCAGCGTTGACTCGGAAGGGCCAGTCCCCGGGGAGCTGTTTTTT. The V and J genes are TRBV29-1 and TRBJ2-2; no reliable D call. V was clipped by 3 bases and J by 6 bases, with 17 bases between them. Germline V CDR1 and CDR2: SQVTM, ANQGSEA. The length of the CDR3 is 15 residues.

This clonotype was detected many times. The chain recombines TRBV4-3 with TRBJ1-3; weak D call: TRBD1 (6 bases). The CDR3 is 15 residues long. Per germline, CDR1 LGHNA and CDR2 YSLEER. Trimming cost V 0 bases and J 1 base, with 7 bases left between them. The CDR3 bases are TGCGCCAGCAGCCAAGACAGGGGATCTGGAAACACCATATATTTT. Translated: CASSQDRGSGNTIYF.

The J gene is TRBJ2-7, the V gene TRBV7-2; a weak D match, TRBD2 (6 bases). Trimming shortened V by 1 base and J by 1 base, and 8 bases separated the two germline ends. Germline values: CDR1 SGHTA, CDR2 FQGNSA. The CDR3 sequence is 14 residues long. CDR3 residues: CASSLEGRSYEQYF. Written as DNA, the CDR3 is TGTGCCAGCAGCTTAGAAGGGAGGTCCTACGAGCAGTACTTC.

This clonotype was found many times. The chain has TRBV12-3 or TRBV12-4 and TRBJ1-4; D is unresolved. The CDR3 loop spans 11 amino acids. The germline V and J ends were trimmed by 3 bases and 8 bases, with 4 bases remaining between them. CDR3 region: CASSFREKLFF. Written as DNA, the CDR3 is TGTGCCAGCAGTTTTCGGGAAAAACTGTTTTTT.